The sequence of this TCR beta chain was determined in a study of regulatory T cells in long-lasting Graves disease. Points from the study as a whole: There was favoring of TRBV28, TRBJ1-2 and TRBJ2-5 in persistent disease. Lower TCR diversity was seen in persistent Graves' patients than in newly diagnosed ones.

Remarks on this clonotype: Its antigen is unknown.

Between the trimmed V and J ends, which lost 5 bases and 2 bases, there was a span of 16 bases. The CDR3 has 15 residues. Germline V gives CDR1 SGHVS, CDR2 FQNEAQ. Time point noted: newly diagnosed GD, antithyroid drugs for less than 3 months. RNA from PBMCs was the source of the TCR library. Recruitment took place at an endocrinology department in Xi'an, China. According to the study, TCR beta libraries were built with iRepertoire HTBI primers and CDR3-region Arm-PCR. TCRdb ran MiXCR on the multiplex PCR reads and lists one entry per CDR3 protein. The data contain around 400,000 distinct CDR3 sequences, about an eighth of them singletons. These same records also appear under a second study, on T cells in Graves' hyperthyroidism and ophthalmopathy. That investigation notes: The diagnostic basis comprised clinical symptoms, serum thyroxine and TRAb, thyroid ultrasound and orbital computed tomography.

Specimen: peripheral blood mononuclear cells (PBMCs), collected at new diagnosis, from a patient treated with antithyroid drugs. V usage is TRBV7-8 and J usage is TRBJ2-7, with D perhaps matching TRBD2 (5 bases). This TCR was recovered from a woman aged 18-35 years with Graves disease. The CDR3 bases are TGTGCCAGCAGCGCCATAGCGACTCATACCTACGAGCAGTACTTC. Its protein product is CASSAIATHTYEQYF. Full variable domain (missing parts from reference TRBV7-8 and TRBJ2-7): GAGVSQSPRYKVAKRGQDVALRCDPISGHVSLFWYQQALGQGPEFLTYFQNEAQLDKSGLPSDRFFAERPEGSVSTLKIQRTQQEDSAVYLCASSAIATHTYEQYFGPGTRLTVT.